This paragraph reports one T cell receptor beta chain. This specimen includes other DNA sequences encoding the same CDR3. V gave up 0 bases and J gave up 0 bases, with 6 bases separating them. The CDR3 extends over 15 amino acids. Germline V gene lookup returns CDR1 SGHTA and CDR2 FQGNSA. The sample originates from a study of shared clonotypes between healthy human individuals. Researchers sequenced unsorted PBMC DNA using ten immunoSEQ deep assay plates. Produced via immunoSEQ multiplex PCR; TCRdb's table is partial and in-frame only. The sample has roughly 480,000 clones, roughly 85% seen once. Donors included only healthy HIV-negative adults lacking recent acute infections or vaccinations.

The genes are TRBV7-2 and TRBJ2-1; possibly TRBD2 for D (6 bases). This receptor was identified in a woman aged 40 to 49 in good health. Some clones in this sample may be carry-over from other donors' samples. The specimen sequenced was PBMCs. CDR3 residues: CASSLAGSSYNEQFF. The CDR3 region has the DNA TGTGCCAGCAGCTTAGCCGGGAGCTCCTACAATGAGCAGTTCTTC.